This record concerns one TCR beta chain sequence. Its antigen is unidentified. Amplification targeted TCR beta CDR3 regions from RNA transcripts. The TCR CDR3 first-round RT-PCR relied on the HTBI primer set. TCRdb re-analysed the multiplex PCR reads in MiXCR, keeping a single row per CDR3 protein. The sample lists 540,000 or so distinct CDR3 sequences, approximately 14% occurring once. The germline CDR1 and CDR2 sequences are MNHEY and SVGAGI. The CDR3 length is 15 residues. V shed 3 bases and J 7 bases; nucleotides not matched to a gene: 6. This record belongs to a study of T cells in Graves' hyperthyroidism and ophthalmopathy. Whole-study results and caveats: Ophthalmopathy was separated from stable hyperthyroidism by a 13 V-J model.

This chain joins TRBV6-5 and TRBJ1-6, with 7 bases identical to TRBD1. This receptor was taken from a woman in her 30s with Graves' hyperthyroidism. Sample: blood. CDR3 bases: TGTGCCAGCAGTTATACGGGACAGCAAAATTCACCCCTCCACTTT. This codes for CASSYTGQQNSPLHF.